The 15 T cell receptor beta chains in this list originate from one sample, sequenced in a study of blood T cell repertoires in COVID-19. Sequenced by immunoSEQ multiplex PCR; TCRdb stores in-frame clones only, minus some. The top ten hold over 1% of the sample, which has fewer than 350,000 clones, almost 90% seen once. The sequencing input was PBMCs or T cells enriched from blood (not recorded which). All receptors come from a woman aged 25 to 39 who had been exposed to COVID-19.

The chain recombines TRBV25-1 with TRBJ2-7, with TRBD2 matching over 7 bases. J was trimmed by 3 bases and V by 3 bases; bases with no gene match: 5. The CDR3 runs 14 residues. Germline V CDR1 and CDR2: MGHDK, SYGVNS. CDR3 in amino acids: CASSEGGSLYEQYF. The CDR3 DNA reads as TGTGCCAGCAGTGAGGGGGGGAGTCTCTACGAGCAGTACTTC.

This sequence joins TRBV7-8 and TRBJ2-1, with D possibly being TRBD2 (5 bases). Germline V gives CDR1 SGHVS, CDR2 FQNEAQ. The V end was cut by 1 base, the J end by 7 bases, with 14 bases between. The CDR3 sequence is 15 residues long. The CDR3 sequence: CASSLVARGWNEQFF. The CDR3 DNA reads TGTGCCAGCAGCTTAGTTGCGAGAGGGTGGAATGAGCAGTTCTTC.

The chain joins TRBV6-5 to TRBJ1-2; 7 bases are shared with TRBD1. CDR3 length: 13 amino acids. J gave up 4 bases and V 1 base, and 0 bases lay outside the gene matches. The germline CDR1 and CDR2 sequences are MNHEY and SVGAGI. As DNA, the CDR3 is TGTGCCAGCAGTTACTGGGACAGCTATGGCTACACCTTC. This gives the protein CASSYWDSYGYTF.

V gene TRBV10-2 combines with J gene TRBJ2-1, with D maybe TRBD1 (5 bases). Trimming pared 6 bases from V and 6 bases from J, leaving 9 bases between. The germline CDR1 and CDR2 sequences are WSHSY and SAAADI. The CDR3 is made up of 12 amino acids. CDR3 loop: CASRTTGNEQFF. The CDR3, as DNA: TGCGCCAGCAGGACCACAGGCAATGAGCAGTTCTTC.

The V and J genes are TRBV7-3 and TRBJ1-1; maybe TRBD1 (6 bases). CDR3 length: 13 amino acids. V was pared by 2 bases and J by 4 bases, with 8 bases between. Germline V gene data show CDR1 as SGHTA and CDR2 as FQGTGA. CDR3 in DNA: TGTGCCAGCAGCTTAGACAGGACCACTGAAGCTTTCTTT. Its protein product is CASSLDRTTEAFF. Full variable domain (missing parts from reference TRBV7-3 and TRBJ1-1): GAGVSQTPSNKVTEKGKYVELRCDPISGHTALYWYRQSLGQGPEFLIYFQGTGAADDSGLPNDRFFAVRPEGSVSTLKIQRTERGDSAVYLCASSLDRTTEAFFGQGTRLTVV.

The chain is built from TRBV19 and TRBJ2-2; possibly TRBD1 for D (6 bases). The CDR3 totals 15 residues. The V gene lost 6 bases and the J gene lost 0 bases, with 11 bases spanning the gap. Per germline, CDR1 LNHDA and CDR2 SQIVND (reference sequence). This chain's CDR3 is CASRIDRSNTGELFF. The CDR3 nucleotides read TGTGCCAGTAGGATCGACAGGTCGAACACCGGGGAGCTGTTTTTT.

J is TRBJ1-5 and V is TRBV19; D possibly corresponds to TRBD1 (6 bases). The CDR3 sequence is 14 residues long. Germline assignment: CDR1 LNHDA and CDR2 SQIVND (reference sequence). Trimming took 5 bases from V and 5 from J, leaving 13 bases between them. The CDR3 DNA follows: TGTGCCAGTAGTCCACGGACAGTGCATCAGCCCCAGCATTTT. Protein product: CASSPRTVHQPQHF.

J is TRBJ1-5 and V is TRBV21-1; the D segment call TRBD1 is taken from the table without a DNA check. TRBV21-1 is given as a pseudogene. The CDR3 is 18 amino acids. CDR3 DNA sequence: TGTGCCAGCAGCCCGCGCGGGGGACAGGGGTATAGCAATCAGCCCCAGCATTTT. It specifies CASSPRGGQGYSNQPQHF.

CDR3 coding DNA: TGTGCCAGCAGCTTGGGCAGGGTCGAGCAGTACTTC. Protein: CASSLGRVEQYF. This rearrangement joins TRBV5-6 to TRBJ2-7, with D tentatively TRBD1 (5 bases). This CDR3 is 12 amino acids long. The V and J ends lost 0 bases and 6 bases respectively, with 7 bases between them. Germline-derived CDR1 and CDR2 are SGHDT and YYEEEE. The full variable domain, completed using reference TRBV5-6 and TRBJ2-7, is DAGVTQSPTHLIKTRGQQVTLRCSPKSGHDTVSWYQQALGQGPQFIFQYYEEEERQRGNFPDRFSGHQFPNYSSELNVNALLLGDSALYLCASSLGRVEQYFGPGTRLTVT.

The CDR3 sequence is CASSTLRGTSNTGELFF. The CDR3 DNA reads as TGTGCCAGTAGTACCCTTCGGGGGACTTCGAACACCGGGGAGCTGTTTTTT. The chain employs TRBV19 and TRBJ2-2; weak D call: TRBD2 (6 bases). Germline CDR1 and CDR2: LNHDA and SQIVND (reference sequence). The CDR3 is 17 residues long. Deletions cut 4 bases from V and 0 bases from J, with 15 bases between.

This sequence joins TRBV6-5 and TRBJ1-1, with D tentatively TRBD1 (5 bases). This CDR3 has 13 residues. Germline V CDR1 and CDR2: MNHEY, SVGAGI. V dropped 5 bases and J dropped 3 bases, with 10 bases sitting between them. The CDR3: CASSPREDTEAFF. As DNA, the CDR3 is TGTGCCAGCAGTCCCAGGGAGGACACTGAAGCTTTCTTT.

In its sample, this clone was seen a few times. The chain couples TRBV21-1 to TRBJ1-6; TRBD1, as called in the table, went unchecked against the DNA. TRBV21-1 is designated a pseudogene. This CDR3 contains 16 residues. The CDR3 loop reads CASSKEGPKGDSPLHF. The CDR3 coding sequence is TGTGCCAGCAGCAAAGAAGGCCCCAAGGGGGATTCACCCCTCCACTTT.

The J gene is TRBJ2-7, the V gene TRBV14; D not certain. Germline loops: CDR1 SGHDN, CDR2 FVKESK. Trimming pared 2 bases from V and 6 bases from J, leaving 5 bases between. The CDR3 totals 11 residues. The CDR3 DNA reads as TGTGCCAGCAGCCAATACGGCGAGCAGTACTTC. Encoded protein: CASSQYGEQYF.

The DNA of the CDR3 is TGTGCCAGCAGCATGGGACAGGGCTATGGCTACACCTTC. The encoded protein is CASSMGQGYGYTF. The J gene is TRBJ1-2, the V gene TRBV7-8; 9 nucleotides match TRBD1. The germline V gene encodes CDR1 SGHVS and CDR2 FQNEAQ. The CDR3 is 13 amino acids. With 5 bases clipped from V and 4 bases from J, the junction kept 2 bases outside the gene matches. Full variable domain (rest looked up from reference TRBV7-8 and TRBJ1-2): GAGVSQSPRYKVAKRGQDVALRCDPISGHVSLFWYQQALGQGPEFLTYFQNEAQLDKSGLPSDRFFAERPEGSVSTLKIQRTQQEDSAVYLCASSMGQGYGYTFGSGTRLTVV.

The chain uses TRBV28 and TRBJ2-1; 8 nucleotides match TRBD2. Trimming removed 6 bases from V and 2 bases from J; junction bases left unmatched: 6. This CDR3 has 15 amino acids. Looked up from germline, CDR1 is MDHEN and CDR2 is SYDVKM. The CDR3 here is CASSSPGLAYNEQFF. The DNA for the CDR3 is TGTGCCAGCAGCTCACCGGGACTAGCCTACAATGAGCAGTTCTTC.